This TCR beta chain was sequenced for a study of shared clonotypes between healthy human individuals. Study-wide results and caveats: Generally, naive subsets (rather than memory subsets) showed larger estimated richness. In having few donors, the study represented limited genetic and exposure-history diversity.

In the sorted-subset replicate PCRs, roughly 210 ng DNA, roughly 29,000 T cell genomes, was used. Data came from immunoSEQ multiplex PCR; TCRdb stores just in-frame clones and leaves some out. The data contain 2,500,000 or so clones, less than 95% of them singletons. As for this clone: The antigen is undetermined.

The V end was cut by 7 bases, the J end by 6 bases, with 10 bases between. The germline CDR1 and CDR2 sequences are SNHLY and FYNNEI. The CDR3 runs 13 residues. Participating donors were healthy, HIV-negative adults free of recent acute infections or vaccinations. This TCR derives from a man between 18 and 35 years old in good health. Some clones in this sample may be carry-over from other donors' samples. The chain employs TRBV2 and TRBJ1-6, with D possibly being TRBD1 (6 bases). Source material: naive CD4+ T cells from PBMCs. As for subset: CD45RA+ positively selected. DNA of the CDR3: TGTGCCAGCAATACAGGGCCTAATTCACCCCTCCACTTT. Residues: CASNTGPNSPLHF.